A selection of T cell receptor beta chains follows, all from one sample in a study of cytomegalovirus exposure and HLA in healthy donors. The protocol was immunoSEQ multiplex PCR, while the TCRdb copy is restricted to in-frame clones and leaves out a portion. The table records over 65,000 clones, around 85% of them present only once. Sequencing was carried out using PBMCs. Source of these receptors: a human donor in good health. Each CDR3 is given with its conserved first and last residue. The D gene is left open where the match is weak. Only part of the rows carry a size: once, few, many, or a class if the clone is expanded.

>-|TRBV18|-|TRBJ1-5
CASSPTEGSNQPQHF
TGTGCCAGCTCACCAACAGAAGGTTCCAATCAGCCCCAGCATTTT
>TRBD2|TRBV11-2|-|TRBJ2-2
CASSPWLRGGRTGELFF
TGTGCCAGCAGCCCTTGGTTGCGGGGGGGCCGGACCGGGGAGCTGTTTTTT
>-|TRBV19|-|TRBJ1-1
CASSIRSDTEAFF
TGTGCCAGTAGTATTCGGTCGGACACTGAAGCTTTCTTT
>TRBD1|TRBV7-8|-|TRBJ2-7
CASSYTDRGSEQYF
TGTGCCAGCAGCTATACGGACAGGGGGAGCGAGCAGTACTTC
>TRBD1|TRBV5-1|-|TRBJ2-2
CASSAGTDNTGELFF
TGCGCCAGCAGTGCCGGGACAGATAACACCGGGGAGCTGTTTTTT
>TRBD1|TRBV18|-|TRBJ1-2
CASSGTAYTNYGYTF
TGTGCCAGCTCCGGGACAGCCTACACTAACTATGGCTACACCTTC
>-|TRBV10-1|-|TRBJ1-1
CASSDGDNTEAFF
TGCGCCAGCTCCGACGGGGATAACACTGAAGCTTTCTTT
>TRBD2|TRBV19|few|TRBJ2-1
CASSRTSGSYNEQFF
TGTGCCAGTAGCCGGACTAGCGGATCATACAATGAGCAGTTCTTC
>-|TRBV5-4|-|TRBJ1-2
CASSPDRNYGYTF
TGTGCCAGCAGCCCAGACAGAAACTATGGCTACACCTTC
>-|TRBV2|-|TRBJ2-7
CASKGGSPFTLRGQYF
TGTGCCAGCAAGGGAGGCAGCCCGTTTACCTTACGAGGGCAGTACTTC
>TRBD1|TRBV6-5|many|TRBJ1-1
CASRLIGTGSRAFF
TGTGCCAGCAGACTAATCGGGACAGGGAGTAGAGCTTTCTTT
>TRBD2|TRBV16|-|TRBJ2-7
CASSLPGGEQYF
TGTGCCAGCAGCCTCCCGGGGGGGGAGCAGTACTTC
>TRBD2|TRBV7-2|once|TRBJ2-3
CASSFVLAGRSTDTQYF
TGTGCCAGCAGCTTTGTTCTAGCGGGAAGGAGCACAGATACGCAGTATTTT
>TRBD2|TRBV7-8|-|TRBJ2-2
CASSPASGWNTGELFF
TGTGCCAGCAGCCCAGCTAGCGGGTGGAACACCGGGGAGCTGTTTTTT
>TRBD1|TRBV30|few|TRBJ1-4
CAWSEPGQGHEKLFF
TGTGCCTGGAGTGAGCCGGGACAGGGCCATGAAAAACTGTTTTTT
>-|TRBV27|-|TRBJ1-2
CASSVVAGYGYTF
TGTGCCAGCAGTGTGGTAGCGGGCTATGGCTACACCTTC
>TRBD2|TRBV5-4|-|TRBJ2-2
CASSLSGGGTNTGELFF
TGTGCCAGCAGCTTGTCCGGGGGGGGCACGAACACCGGGGAGCTGTTTTTT
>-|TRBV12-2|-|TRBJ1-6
CASRLAQGISPLHF
TGTGCAAGTCGCTTAGCCCAGGGGATTTCACCCCTCCACTTT
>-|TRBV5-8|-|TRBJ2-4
CASSSRYRTDQNIQYF
TGTGCCAGCAGCTCTCGTTACCGGACAGACCAAAACATTCAGTACTTC
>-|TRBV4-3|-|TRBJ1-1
CASSQPGGGTEAFF
TGCGCCAGCAGCCAACCCGGTGGAGGGACTGAAGCTTTCTTT
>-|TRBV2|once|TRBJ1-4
CASSASRANEKLFF
TGTGCCAGCAGTGCGAGCAGGGCGAACGAAAAACTGTTTTTT
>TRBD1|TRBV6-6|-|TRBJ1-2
CASSRTGRDGYTF
TGTGCCAGCAGTCGGACAGGGCGAGATGGCTACACCTTC
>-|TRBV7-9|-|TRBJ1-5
CASSVTGSNQPQHF
TGTGCCAGCAGCGTTACAGGAAGCAATCAGCCCCAGCATTTT
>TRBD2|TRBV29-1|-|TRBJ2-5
CSVEMGGEETQYF
TGCAGCGTTGAAATGGGGGGGGAAGAGACCCAGTACTTC
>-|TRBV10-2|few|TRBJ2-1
CASSEGHEQFF
TGCGCCAGCAGTGAGGGGCATGAGCAGTTCTTC
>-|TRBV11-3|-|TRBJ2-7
CASSLGAGLGYEQYF
TGTGCCAGCAGCTTAGGTGCAGGGTTGGGCTACGAGCAGTACTTC
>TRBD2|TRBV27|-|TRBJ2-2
CASSFLAGGLNTGELFF
TGTGCCAGCAGTTTTCTAGCGGGGGGGCTAAACACCGGGGAGCTGTTTTTT
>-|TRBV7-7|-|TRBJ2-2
CASSSYLNTGELFF
TGTGCTAGCAGTTCCTACCTTAACACCGGGGAGCTGTTTTTT
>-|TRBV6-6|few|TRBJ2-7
CASSYSSTEVSLNF
TGTGCCAGCAGTTACTCGTCGACAGAGGTTAGCCTAAACTTC
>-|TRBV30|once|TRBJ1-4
CAWTPGAGGKLFF
TGTGCCTGGACCCCAGGTGCGGGTGGAAAACTGTTTTTT
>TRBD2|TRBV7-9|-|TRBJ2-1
CASSLASGGGFEQFF
TGTGCCAGCAGCTTAGCTAGCGGGGGGGGGTTTGAGCAGTTCTTC